This T cell receptor (beta chain) was identified during a study of human T cells and chemical hapten exposure. Study information: Each week of the roughly 22-week study, patients had diphenylcyclopropenone applied to the scalp.

Individual cDNA molecules each carried unique molecular identifiers attached by the library. TCRdb itself ran the RACE reads through MiXCR, one entry per CDR3 protein. The repertoire holds some 380,000 distinct CDR3 sequences, with around 5% as singletons. This clonotype was detected a few times. Time point indicated: patch test 1, 2 weeks after DPC sensitization. Treatment of the sample: therapeutic diphenylcyclopropenone sensitization with weekly scalp DPC. Only after blood had been drawn was each patch test applied. Trimming took off 2 bases at V and 0 bases at J, with 7 bases between the two ends. The CDR3 has 15 amino acids. Germline V lookup: CDR1 LGHDT, CDR2 YNNKEL (reference sequence).

The chain carries TRBV3-1 and TRBJ2-2; a possible D gene is TRBD2 (5 bases). The sequence was collected from a woman aged 45-65 years with alopecia areata. Some clones in this sample may be carry-over from other donors' samples. The sequencing used whole blood, collected in connection with sensitization to the hapten diphenylcyclopropenone (DPC). The CDR3: CASSQYGANTGELFF. In nucleotides, the CDR3 is TGTGCCAGCAGCCAATACGGGGCGAACACCGGGGAGCTGTTTTTT. The entire variable domain, with the rest obtained from reference TRBV3-1 and TRBJ2-2, is as follows: DTAVSQTPKYLVTQMGNDKSIKCEQNLGHDTMYWYKQDSKKFLKIMFSYNNKELIINETVPNRFSPKSPDKAHLNLHINSLELGDSAVYFCASSQYGANTGELFFGEGSRLTVL.